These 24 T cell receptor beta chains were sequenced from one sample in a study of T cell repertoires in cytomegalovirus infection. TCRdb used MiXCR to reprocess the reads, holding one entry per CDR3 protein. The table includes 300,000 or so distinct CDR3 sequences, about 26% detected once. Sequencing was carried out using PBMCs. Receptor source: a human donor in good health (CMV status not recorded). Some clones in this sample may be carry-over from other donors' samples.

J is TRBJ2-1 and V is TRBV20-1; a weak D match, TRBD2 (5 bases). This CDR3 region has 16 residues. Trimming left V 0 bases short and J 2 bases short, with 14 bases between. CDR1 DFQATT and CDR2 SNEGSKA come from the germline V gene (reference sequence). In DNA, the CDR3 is TGCAGTGCTAGAGATCGGTGGGAGATGCCCTACAATGAGCAGTTCTTC. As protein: CSARDRWEMPYNEQFF.

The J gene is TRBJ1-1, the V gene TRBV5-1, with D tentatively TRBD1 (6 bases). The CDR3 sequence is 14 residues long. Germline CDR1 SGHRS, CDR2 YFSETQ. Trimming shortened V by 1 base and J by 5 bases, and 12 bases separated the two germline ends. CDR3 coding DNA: TGCGCCAGCAGCTTGCGGGGGCCTAAAACTGAAGCTTTCTTT. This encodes CASSLRGPKTEAFF.

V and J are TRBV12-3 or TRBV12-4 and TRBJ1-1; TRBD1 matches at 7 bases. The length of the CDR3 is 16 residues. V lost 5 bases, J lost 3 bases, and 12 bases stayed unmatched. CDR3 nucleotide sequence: TGTGCCAGCAGTAGGTCGTGGGATCAGGGGGACACTGAAGCTTTCTTT. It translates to CASSRSWDQGDTEAFF.

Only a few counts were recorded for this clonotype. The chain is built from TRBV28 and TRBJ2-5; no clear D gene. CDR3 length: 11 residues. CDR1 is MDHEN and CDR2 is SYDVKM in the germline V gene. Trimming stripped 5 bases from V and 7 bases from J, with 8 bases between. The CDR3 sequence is CASSTLGTQYF. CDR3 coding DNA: TGTGCCAGCAGTACCCTAGGGACCCAGTACTTC.

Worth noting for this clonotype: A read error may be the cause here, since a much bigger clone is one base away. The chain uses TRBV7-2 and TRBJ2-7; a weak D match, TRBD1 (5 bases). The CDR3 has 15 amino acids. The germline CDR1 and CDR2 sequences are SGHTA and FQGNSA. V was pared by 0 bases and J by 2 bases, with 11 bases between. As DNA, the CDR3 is TGTGCCAGCAGCTTAGCCATAGGGGCCCCCTACGAGCAGTACGTC. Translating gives CASSLAIGAPYEQYV.

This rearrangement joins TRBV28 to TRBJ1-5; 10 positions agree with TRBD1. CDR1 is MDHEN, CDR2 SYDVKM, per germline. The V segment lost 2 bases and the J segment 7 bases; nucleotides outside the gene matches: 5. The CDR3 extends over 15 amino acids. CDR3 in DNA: TGTGCCAGCAGTTTAAAGGGGGACAGGGGCCAGCCCCAGCATTTT. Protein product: CASSLKGDRGQPQHF.

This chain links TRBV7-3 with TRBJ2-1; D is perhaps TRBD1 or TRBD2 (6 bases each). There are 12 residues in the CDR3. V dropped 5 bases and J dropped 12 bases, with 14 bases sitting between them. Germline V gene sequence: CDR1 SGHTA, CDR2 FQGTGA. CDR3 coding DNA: TGTGCCAGCAGCCCCCGGGGGCGTGTGCAGTTCTTC. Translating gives CASSPRGRVQFF.

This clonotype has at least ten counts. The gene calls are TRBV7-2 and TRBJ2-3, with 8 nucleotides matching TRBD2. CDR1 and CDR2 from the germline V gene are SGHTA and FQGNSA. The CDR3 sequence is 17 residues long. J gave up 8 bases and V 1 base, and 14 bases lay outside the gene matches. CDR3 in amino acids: CASSLVGGRPPDTTQYF. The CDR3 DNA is TGTGCCAGCAGCTTAGTTGGCGGGAGGCCTCCAGATACTACGCAGTATTTT.

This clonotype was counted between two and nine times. The CDR3 DNA sequence: TGTGCCAGCAGCTTGAAACCGAGCAATCAGCCCCAGCATTTT. Translation gives CASSLKPSNQPQHF. The chain is built from TRBV11-2 and TRBJ1-5; D is undetermined. The germline V and J ends were trimmed by 3 bases and 1 base, with 7 bases remaining between them. Germline-derived CDR1 and CDR2 are SGHAT and FQNNGV. The CDR3 covers 14 residues.

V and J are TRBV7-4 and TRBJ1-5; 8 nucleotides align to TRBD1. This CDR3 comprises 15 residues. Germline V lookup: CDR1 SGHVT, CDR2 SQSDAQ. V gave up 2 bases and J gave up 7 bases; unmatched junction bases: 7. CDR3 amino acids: CASSLQGQGRQPQHF. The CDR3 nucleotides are TGTGCCAGCAGCTTACAAGGACAGGGTCGCCAGCCCCAGCATTTT.

The CDR3 protein is CSVAGGSYEQYF. CDR3 DNA: TGCAGCGTTGCTGGGGGAAGTTACGAGCAGTACTTC. This chain joins TRBV29-1 and TRBJ2-7, with D perhaps being TRBD1 or TRBD2 (5 bases each). CDR1 is SQVTM, CDR2 ANQGSEA, per germline. This CDR3 comprises 12 residues. The V end was cut by 4 bases, the J end by 4 bases, with 11 bases between.

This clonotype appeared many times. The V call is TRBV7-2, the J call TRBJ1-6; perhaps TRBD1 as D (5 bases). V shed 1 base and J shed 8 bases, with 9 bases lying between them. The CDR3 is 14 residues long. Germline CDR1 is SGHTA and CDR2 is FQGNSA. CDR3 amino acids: CASSLGGGDSPLHF. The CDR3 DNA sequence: TGTGCCAGCAGCTTAGGGGGGGGGGATTCACCCCTCCACTTT.

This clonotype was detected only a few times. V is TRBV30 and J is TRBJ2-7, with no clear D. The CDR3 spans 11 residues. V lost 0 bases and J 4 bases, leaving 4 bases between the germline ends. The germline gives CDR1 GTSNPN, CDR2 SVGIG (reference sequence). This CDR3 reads CAWSVLYEQYF. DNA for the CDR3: TGTGCCTGGAGTGTACTGTACGAGCAGTACTTC.

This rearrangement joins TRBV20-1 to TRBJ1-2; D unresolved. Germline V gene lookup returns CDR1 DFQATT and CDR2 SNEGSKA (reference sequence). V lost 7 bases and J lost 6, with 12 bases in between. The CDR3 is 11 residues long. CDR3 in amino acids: CSEGRNHGYTF. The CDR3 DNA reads TGCAGTGAAGGGCGGAACCATGGCTACACCTTC.

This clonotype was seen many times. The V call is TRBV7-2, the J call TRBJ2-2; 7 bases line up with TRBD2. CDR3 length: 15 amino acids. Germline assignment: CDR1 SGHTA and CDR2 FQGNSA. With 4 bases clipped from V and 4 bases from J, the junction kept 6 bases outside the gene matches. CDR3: CASSSSGESTGELFF. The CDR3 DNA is TGTGCCAGCAGCTCCAGCGGGGAGAGCACCGGGGAGCTGTTTTTT. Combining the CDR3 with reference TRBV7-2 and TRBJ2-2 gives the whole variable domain GAGVSQSPSNKVTEKGKDVELRCDPISGHTALYWYRQSLGQGLEFLIYFQGNSAPDKSGLPSDRFSAERTGGSVSTLTIQRTQQEDSAVYLCASSSSGESTGELFFGEGSRLTVL.

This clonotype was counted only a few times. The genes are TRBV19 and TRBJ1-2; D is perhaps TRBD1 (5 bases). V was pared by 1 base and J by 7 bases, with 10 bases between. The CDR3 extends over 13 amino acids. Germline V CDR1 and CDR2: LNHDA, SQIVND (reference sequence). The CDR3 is CASSIVGAGGYTF. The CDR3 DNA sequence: TGTGCCAGTAGTATAGTCGGGGCAGGTGGCTACACCTTC.

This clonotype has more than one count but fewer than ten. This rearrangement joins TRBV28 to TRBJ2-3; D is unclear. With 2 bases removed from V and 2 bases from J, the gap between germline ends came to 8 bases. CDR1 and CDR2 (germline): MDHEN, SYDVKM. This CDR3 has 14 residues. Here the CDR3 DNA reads TGTGCCAGCAGTTTAGAATTGGACACAGATACGCAGTATTTT. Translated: CASSLELDTDTQYF.

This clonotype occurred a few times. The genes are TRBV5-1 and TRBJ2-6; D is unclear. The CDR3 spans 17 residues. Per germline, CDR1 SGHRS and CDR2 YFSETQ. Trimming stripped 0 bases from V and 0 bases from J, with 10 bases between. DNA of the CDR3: TGCGCCAGCAGCTTGGCCCCGAGTACCTCTGGGGCCAACGTCCTGACTTTC. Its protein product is CASSLAPSTSGANVLTF.

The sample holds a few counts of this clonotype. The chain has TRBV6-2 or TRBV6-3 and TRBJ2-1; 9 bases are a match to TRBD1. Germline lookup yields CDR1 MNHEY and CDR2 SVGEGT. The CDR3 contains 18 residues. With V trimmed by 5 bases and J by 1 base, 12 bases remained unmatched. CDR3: CASSQLIWTGESYNEQFF. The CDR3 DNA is TGTGCCAGCAGTCAACTCATTTGGACAGGGGAATCCTACAATGAGCAGTTCTTC.

The CDR3 nucleotides read TGTGCCAGCAGCCACAGGGACGGGAAAGGTCCCTACAATGAGCAGTTCTTC. Its translation is CASSHRDGKGPYNEQFF. The V call is TRBV28, the J call TRBJ2-1, with D possibly matching TRBD1 (6 bases). This CDR3 region has 17 residues. Trimming took 6 bases from V and 2 from J, leaving 20 bases between them. Germline values: CDR1 MDHEN, CDR2 SYDVKM.

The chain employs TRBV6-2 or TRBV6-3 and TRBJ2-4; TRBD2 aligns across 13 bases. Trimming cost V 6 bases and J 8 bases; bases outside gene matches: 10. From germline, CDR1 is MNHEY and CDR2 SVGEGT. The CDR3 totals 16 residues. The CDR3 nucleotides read TGTGCCAGCAGACCCGGACTAGCGGGAGTGATAGACATTCAGTACTTC. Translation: CASRPGLAGVIDIQYF.

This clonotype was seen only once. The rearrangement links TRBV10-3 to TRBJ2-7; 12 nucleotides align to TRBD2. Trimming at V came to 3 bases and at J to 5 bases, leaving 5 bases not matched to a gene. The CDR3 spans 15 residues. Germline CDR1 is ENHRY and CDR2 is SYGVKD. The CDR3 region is CAISDPTSGRNEQYF. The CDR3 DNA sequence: TGTGCCATCAGTGACCCGACTAGCGGGAGAAACGAGCAGTACTTC.

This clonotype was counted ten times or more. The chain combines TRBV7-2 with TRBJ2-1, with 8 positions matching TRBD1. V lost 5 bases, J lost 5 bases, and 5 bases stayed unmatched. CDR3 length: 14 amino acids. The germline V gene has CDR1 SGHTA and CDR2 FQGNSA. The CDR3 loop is CASSRQGSDNEQFF. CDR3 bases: TGTGCCAGCAGCCGACAGGGGTCGGACAATGAGCAGTTCTTC.

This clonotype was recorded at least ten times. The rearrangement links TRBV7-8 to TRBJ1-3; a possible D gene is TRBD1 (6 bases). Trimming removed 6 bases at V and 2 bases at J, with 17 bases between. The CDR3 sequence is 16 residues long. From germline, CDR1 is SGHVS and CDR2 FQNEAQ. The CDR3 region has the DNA TGTGCCAGCAGTAAAGGGGGTAGGGGCCCTGGAAACACCATATATTTT. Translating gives CASSKGGRGPGNTIYF.